The T cell receptor beta chain described here comes from a study of T cell responses to AZD1222 COVID-19 vaccine. On the study more broadly: Second-dose recipients at about 4 or about 12 weeks were treated as one pooled group.

Turning to this clone: Its antigen is not identified.

The protocol was immunoSEQ multiplex PCR, while the TCRdb copy is restricted to in-frame clones and leaves out a portion. This table holds around 190,000 clones, 92% found once. Study-wide findings and caveats: The breadth and depth of Spike-specific TCRs increased once two AZD1222 doses had been given. Spike-wide coverage was observed for vaccine-associated CD4 TCRs, with dominant responses at 160-218 and 743-854. Nearly half of the spike-specific TCRs reportedly recognize variant regions that carry no mutations.

This CDR3 has 15 residues. Trimming removed 2 bases from V and 3 bases from J, with 13 bases in between. CDR1 MDHEN and CDR2 SYDVKM come from the germline V gene. The genes are TRBV28 and TRBJ1-2; tentative D call: TRBD1 (5 bases). This TCR derives from an adult in good health. Sequencing was performed on peripheral blood, taken on day 0 of AZD1222 vaccination. The CDR3 region has the DNA TGTGCCAGCAGTTTAGAGGTCTCGGGGGACTATGGCTACACCTTC. Protein product: CASSLEVSGDYGYTF.